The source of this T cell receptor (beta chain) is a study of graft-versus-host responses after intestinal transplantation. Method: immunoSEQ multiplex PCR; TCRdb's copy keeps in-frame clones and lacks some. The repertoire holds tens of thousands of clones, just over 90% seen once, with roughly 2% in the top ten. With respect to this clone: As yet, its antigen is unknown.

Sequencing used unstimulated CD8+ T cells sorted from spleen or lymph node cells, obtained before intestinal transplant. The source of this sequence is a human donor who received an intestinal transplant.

The CDR3 spells CASSTGTGGDYGYTF. The CDR3 DNA reads as TGTGCCAGCAGCACCGGGACAGGGGGCGACTATGGCTACACCTTC. The gene calls are TRBV13 and TRBJ1-2; 12 bases match TRBD1. The CDR3 extends over 15 amino acids. Germline values: CDR1 PRHDT, CDR2 FYEKMQ (reference sequence). J lost 3 bases, V lost 5 bases, and 4 bases had no gene match.